The rows below give T cell receptor beta chains drawn from one sample of a study of tumor-infiltrating lymphocytes in primary liver carcinoma. TCRdb re-derived calls from the multiplex PCR reads in MiXCR, one entry per CDR3 protein. The data contain 300,000 to 350,000 distinct CDR3 sequences, 58% of them seen just once; the ten biggest clones take up about 17%. Sequencing input: peripheral blood. The receptors derive from a woman aged 25 to 45 with primary liver carcinoma and hepatitis B virus infection. The CDR3 runs from the conserved cysteine through the conserved F or W. Each record gives: V gene, D gene, CDR3 protein. The D gene is left open where the match is weak.

>TRBV12-3/TRBV12-4|-
CASAQGWEQYF
>TRBV11-2|-
CGSSKETQYF
>TRBV5-1|-
CASSPPAGFHEQYF
>TRBV29-1|TRBD1
CSAGWTGGNTGELFF
>TRBV6-6|-
CASSYGVSSGNTIYF
>TRBV23-1|-
CASSPVGRPSTDTQYF
>TRBV28|-
CACSPQGRPYEQYF
>TRBV12-3/TRBV12-4|-
CASSSLAAREKLFF
>TRBV28|-
CASRGNRVEQYF
>TRBV6-6|-
CASSYSGSNNEKLFF
>TRBV6-1|-
CASSPDSGLPYEQYF
>TRBV7-8|-
CARSLAQEASNTGELFF
>TRBV5-1|-
CGSSTAGASYEQYF
>TRBV6-2/TRBV6-3|-
CASSYLGAWYGYTF
>TRBV28|-
CASSFPGDEQFF
>TRBV7-8|-
CASGLGLNNEQFF
>TRBV28|-
CTSSSARFLKGPDTQYF
>TRBV5-6|-
CANSLDTGGSKLFF
>TRBV6-4|-
CASSDSVEFDTQYF
>TRBV10-3|-
CAISETMVASTYNEQFF
>TRBV6-1|-
CASSDRDYGYTF
>TRBV29-1|-
CSVLYISTDTQYF
>TRBV6-2/TRBV6-3|TRBD1
CASTSQGWNQPQHF
>TRBV6-5|-
CASSTDFFTGELFF
>TRBV6-5|-
CANSYTGKSYEQYF
>TRBV12-3/TRBV12-4|TRBD2
CASSPCSGSNTGELFF
>TRBV6-6|TRBD1
CASRTGGSTGELFF
>TRBV11-2|-
CASSLSHKKTRYF
>TRBV13|-
CASSSSPGGSTDTQYF
>TRBV5-8|-
CASSLQGPEGSEQFF
>TRBV7-8|-
CASSLGGDWSYNEQFF
>TRBV4-2|-
CASSQISTGLGYEQYF
>TRBV4-2|-
CASSQGQSGRTEAFF
>TRBV12-3/TRBV12-4|TRBD2
CASTRLAGARYNEQFF
>TRBV6-5|TRBD2
CVSSYSGGAGGSYEQYF
>TRBV29-1|-
CSVVATAPGFSEAFF
>TRBV28|TRBD2
CASSFLRLADYNEQFF
>TRBV6-2/TRBV6-3|-
CAATDSYEQYF
>TRBV10-3|-
CAFSEAGLGTDTQYF
>TRBV6-1|-
CASSERLGSEQFF
>TRBV5-5|-
CASSLDYSRGNTIYF
>TRBV5-8|-
CASSLGSKVLTDTQYF
>TRBV28|TRBD1
CASSLMADRPDTQYF
>TRBV6-5|TRBD2
CASSPPGLASPRSTGELFF
>TRBV29-1|-
CSARTASRGTGELFF
>TRBV11-3|-
CASSLGWDNSPLRF
>TRBV7-8|-
CASSLQYVSYNEQLF
>TRBV9|-
CASSVGAQRAGETQYF
>TRBV7-9|-
CATSGPPSYNEQFF
>TRBV12-3/TRBV12-4|-
CASSPGTANTEAFF
>TRBV5-4|-
CASSLVAGNEQFF
>TRBV5-1|-
CVSSLTGGRGETQYF
>TRBV14|TRBD2
CASSQLAGGLGETQYF
>TRBV12-2|-
CANRLGGTDPLLYEQYF